The clone carrying this TCR beta chain was seen ten or more times. CDR1 is SQVTM, CDR2 ANQGSEA, per germline. CDR3 length: 13 amino acids. Trimming took 4 bases from V and 6 from J; bases not matched to a gene: 5. This sample is part of a study of human T cells and chemical hapten exposure. Regarding time point: patch test 2, 6 weeks after DPC sensitization. Regarding treatment: therapeutic diphenylcyclopropenone sensitization with weekly scalp DPC. In the authors' methods: The number of TCRs in each sample had a median of about 96,000 and spanned roughly 23,224 to 700,000. MiXCR was run by TCRdb on the RACE reads, yielding one entry per CDR3 protein. The authors' filters were not applied to this entry. The table lists tens of thousands of distinct CDR3 sequences, under 13% of them singletons, with about 6.9% in the top ten.

The receptor's source is a woman aged 45-60 years with alopecia areata. Some clones in this sample may be carry-over from other donors' samples. The rearrangement uses TRBV29-1 and TRBJ2-2, with TRBD1 matching 7 bases. This specimen consisted of whole blood, obtained in connection with sensitization to the hapten diphenylcyclopropenone (DPC). The CDR3 region is CSVGQGRSGELFF. In nucleotides, the CDR3 is TGCAGCGTTGGACAGGGCCGGTCCGGGGAGCTGTTTTTT.